The 4 T cell receptor beta chains below were found in one sample sequenced in a study of cytomegalovirus exposure and HLA in healthy donors. Researchers ran the PCR with 60 Vbeta and 13 Jbeta primers. The table came from immunoSEQ multiplex PCR; TCRdb's copy has only in-frame clones and leaves some out. The table lists some 170,000 clones, 80% of them singletons. Material for sequencing was PBMCs. These receptors were obtained from a woman aged 50 to 65 in good health and CMV-seronegative.

This chain links TRBV25-1 with TRBJ2-1, with 8 bases identical to TRBD1. The CDR3 runs to 17 residues. V lost 3 bases to trimming and J lost 0 bases; unmatched junction nucleotides: 7. Germline CDR1 is MGHDK and CDR2 is SYGVNS. The CDR3 DNA follows: TGTGCCAGCAGTGACCTGACAGGGGACGTCTCCTACAATGAGCAGTTCTTC. It translates to CASSDLTGDVSYNEQFF.

The chain uses TRBV14 and TRBJ2-1; tentative D call: TRBD1 (5 bases). The V gene's germline CDR1 is SGHDN and CDR2 FVKESK. V was trimmed by 5 bases and J by 4 bases, leaving 12 bases between them. This CDR3 has 14 residues. The CDR3 DNA is TGTGCCAGCAGCGCACAGGTGTGGTACAATGAGCAGTTCTTC. This translates into CASSAQVWYNEQFF.

V usage is TRBV12-5 and J usage is TRBJ1-1; 7 bases line up with TRBD1. Trimming took 0 bases from V and 2 from J; bases not matched to a gene: 15. Germline V CDR1 and CDR2: LGHNT, FRNRAP. The CDR3 covers 19 residues. In nucleotides, the CDR3 is TGTGCTAGTGGTTTGGTACGCTCAGGGGGTCTTGGAGAAAACACTGAAGCTTTCTTT. As protein: CASGLVRSGGLGENTEAFF. Using reference TRBV12-5 and TRBJ1-1 for the parts outside the CDR3, the full variable domain is DARVTQTPRHKVTEMGQEVTMRCQPILGHNTVFWYRQTMMQGLELLAYFRNRAPLDDSGMPKDRFSAEMPDATLATLKIQPSEPRDSAVYFCASGLVRSGGLGENTEAFFGQGTRLTVV.

The chain employs TRBV2 and TRBJ2-3; 9 bases align to TRBD2. CDR1 SNHLY and CDR2 FYNNEI come from the germline V gene. Germline trimming cut 4 bases from V and 5 bases from J; bases unmatched to any gene: 7. The CDR3 totals 15 residues. The DNA for the CDR3 is TGTGCCAGCAGTGGGCGGGGGGGCCGGATAGATACGCAGTATTTT. It specifies CASSGRGGRIDTQYF.